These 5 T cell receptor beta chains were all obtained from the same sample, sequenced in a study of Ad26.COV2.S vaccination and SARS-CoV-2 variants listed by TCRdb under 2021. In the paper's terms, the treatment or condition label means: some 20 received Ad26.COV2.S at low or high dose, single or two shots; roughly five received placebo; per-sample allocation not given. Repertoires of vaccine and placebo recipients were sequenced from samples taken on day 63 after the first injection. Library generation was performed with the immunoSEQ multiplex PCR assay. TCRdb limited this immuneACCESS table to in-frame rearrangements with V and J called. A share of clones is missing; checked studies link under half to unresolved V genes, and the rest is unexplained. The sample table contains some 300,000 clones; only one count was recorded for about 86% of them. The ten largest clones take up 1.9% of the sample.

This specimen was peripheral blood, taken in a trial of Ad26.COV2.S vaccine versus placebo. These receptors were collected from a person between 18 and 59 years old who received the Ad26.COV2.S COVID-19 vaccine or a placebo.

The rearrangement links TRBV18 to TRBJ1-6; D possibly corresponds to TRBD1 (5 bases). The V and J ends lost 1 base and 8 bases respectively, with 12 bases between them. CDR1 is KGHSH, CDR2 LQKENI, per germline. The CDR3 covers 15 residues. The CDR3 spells CASSPRGAADSPLHF. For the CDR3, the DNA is TGTGCCAGCTCACCACGAGGGGCGGCGGATTCACCCCTCCACTTT.

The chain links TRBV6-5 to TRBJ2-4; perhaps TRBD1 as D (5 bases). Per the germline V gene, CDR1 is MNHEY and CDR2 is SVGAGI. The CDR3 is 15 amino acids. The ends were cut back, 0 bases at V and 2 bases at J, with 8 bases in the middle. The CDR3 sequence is CASSYSSGSKNIQYF. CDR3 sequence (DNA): TGTGCCAGCAGTTACTCTTCAGGGTCCAAAAACATTCAGTACTTC.

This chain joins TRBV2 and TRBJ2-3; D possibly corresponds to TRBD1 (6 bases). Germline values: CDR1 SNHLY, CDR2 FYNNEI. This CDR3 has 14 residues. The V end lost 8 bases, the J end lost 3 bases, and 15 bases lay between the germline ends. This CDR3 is CASGPWTATDTQYF. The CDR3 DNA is TGTGCCAGCGGTCCATGGACAGCAACAGATACGCAGTATTTT.

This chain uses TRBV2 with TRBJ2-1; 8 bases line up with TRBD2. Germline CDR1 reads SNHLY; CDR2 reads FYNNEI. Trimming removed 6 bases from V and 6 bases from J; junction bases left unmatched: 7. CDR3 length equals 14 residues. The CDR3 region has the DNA TGTGCCAGCAGCTCCCGGACTAGCCGCAATGAGCAGTTCTTC. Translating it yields CASSSRTSRNEQFF.

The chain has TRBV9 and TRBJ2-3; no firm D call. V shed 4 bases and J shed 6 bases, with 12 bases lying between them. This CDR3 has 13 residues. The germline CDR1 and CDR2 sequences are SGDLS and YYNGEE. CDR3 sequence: CASSSRPTDTQYF. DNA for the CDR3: TGTGCCAGCAGCTCAAGACCTACGGATACGCAGTATTTT. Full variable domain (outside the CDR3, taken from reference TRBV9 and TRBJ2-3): DSGVTQTPKHLITATGQRVTLRCSPRSGDLSVYWYQQSLDQGLQFLIQYYNGEERAKGNILERFSAQQFPDLHSELNLSSLELGDSALYFCASSSRPTDTQYFGPGTRLTVL.